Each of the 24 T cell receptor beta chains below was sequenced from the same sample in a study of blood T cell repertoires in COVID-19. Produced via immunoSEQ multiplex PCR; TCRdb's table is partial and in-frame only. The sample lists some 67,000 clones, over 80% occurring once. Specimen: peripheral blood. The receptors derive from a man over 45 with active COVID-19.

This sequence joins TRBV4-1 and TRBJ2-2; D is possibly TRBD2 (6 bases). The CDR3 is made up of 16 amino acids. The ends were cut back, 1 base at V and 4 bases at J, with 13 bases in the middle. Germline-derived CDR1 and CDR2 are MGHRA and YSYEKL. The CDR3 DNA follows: TGCGCCAGCAGCCAAGTGGAGGGCCCGGGCACCGGGGAGCTGTTTTTT. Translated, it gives CASSQVEGPGTGELFF.

The CDR3 sequence is CASSQPGLGMNTQYF. As DNA, the CDR3 is TGTGCCAGCAGTCAACCGGGACTAGGGATGAATACGCAGTATTTT. V is TRBV6-6 and J is TRBJ2-3; 8 bases are shared with TRBD2. The germline gives CDR1 MNHNY, CDR2 SVGAGI (reference sequence). The CDR3 covers 15 residues. With V trimmed by 5 bases and J by 7 bases, 11 bases remained unmatched.

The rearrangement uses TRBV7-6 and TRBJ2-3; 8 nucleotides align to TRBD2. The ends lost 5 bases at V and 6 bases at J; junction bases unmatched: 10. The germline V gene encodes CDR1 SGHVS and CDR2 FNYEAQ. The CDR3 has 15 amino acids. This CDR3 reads CASSVSGRGMDTQYF. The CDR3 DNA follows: TGTGCCAGCAGCGTGAGCGGGAGAGGTATGGATACGCAGTATTTT. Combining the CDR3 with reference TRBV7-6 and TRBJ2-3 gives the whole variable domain GAGVSQSPRYKVTKRGQDVALRCDPISGHVSLYWYRQALGQGPEFLTYFNYEAQQDKSGLPNDRFSAERPEGSISTLTIQRTEQRDSAMYRCASSVSGRGMDTQYFGPGTRLTVL.

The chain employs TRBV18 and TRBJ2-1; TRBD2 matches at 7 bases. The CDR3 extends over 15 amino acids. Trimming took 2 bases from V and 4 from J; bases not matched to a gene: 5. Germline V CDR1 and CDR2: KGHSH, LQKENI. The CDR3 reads CASSPNSGGYNEQFF. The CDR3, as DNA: TGTGCCAGCTCACCAAACTCCGGGGGGTACAATGAGCAGTTCTTC.

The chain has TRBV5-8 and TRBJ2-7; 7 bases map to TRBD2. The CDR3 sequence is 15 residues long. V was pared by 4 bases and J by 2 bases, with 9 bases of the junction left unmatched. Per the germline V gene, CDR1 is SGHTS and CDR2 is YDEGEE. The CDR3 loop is CASSRLAGIPYEQYF. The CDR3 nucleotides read TGTGCCAGCAGCAGACTAGCAGGGATCCCCTACGAGCAGTACTTC.

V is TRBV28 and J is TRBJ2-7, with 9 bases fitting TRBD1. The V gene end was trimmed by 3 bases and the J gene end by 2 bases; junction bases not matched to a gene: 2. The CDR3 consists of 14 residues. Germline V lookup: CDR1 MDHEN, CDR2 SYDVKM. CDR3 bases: TGTGCCAGCAGTTTTACAGGGGGCACCTACGAGCAGTACTTC. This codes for CASSFTGGTYEQYF.

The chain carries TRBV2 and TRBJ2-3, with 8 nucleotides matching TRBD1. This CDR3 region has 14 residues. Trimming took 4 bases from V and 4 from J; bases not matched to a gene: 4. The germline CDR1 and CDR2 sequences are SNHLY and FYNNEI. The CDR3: CASSVQGASDTQYF. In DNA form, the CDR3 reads TGTGCCAGCAGTGTTCAGGGGGCTTCAGATACGCAGTATTTT. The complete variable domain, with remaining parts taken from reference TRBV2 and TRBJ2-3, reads EPEVTQTPSHQVTQMGQEVILRCVPISNHLYFYWYRQILGQKVEFLVSFYNNEISEKSEIFDDQFSVERPDGSNFTLKIRSTKLEDSAMYFCASSVQGASDTQYFGPGTRLTVL.

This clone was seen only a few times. The CDR3 reads CASSRRDAGLAAGNTIYF. The CDR3 DNA sequence: TGTGCCAGCAGCCGTCGCGATGCGGGTTTGGCGGCTGGAAACACCATATATTTT. V and J are TRBV5-6 and TRBJ1-3; D is undetermined. The V gene's germline CDR1 is SGHDT and CDR2 YYEEEE. The V gene lost 4 bases and the J gene lost 2 bases, with 22 bases spanning the gap. The CDR3 has 18 residues.

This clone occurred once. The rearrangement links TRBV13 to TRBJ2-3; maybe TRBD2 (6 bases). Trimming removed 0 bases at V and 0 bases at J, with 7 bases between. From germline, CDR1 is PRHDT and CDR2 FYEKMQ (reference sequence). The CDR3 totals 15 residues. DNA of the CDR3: TGTGCCAGCAGCTTAGGTGGGACTAGCACAGATACGCAGTATTTT. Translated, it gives CASSLGGTSTDTQYF.

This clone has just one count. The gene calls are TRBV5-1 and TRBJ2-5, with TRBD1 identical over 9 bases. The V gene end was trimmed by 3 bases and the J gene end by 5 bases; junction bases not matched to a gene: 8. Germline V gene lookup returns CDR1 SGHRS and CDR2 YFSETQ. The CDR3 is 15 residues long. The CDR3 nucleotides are TGCGCCAGCAGCTCCGGGACAGGGTTCGGGGAGACCCAGTACTTC. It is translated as CASSSGTGFGETQYF.

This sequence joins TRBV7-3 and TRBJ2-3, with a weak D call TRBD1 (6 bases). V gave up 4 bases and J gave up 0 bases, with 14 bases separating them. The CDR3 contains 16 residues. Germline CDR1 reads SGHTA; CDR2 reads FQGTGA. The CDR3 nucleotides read TGTGCCAGCAGCTCCCTACAGGGTTTAAGCACAGATACGCAGTATTTT. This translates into CASSSLQGLSTDTQYF.

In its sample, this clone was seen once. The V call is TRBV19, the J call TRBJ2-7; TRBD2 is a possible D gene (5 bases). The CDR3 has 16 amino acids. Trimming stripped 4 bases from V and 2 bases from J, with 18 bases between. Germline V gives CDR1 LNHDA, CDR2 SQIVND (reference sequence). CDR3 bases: TGTGCCAGTAGTAGGGGAGCCAGTGCCTTCACCTACGAGCAGTACTTC. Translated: CASSRGASAFTYEQYF.

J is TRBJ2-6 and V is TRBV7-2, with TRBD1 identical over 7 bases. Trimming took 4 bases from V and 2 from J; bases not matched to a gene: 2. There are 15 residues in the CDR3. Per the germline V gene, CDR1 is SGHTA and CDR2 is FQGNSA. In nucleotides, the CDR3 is TGTGCCAGCAGCTACAGGGGACCTGGGGCCAACGTCCTGACTTTC. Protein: CASSYRGPGANVLTF.

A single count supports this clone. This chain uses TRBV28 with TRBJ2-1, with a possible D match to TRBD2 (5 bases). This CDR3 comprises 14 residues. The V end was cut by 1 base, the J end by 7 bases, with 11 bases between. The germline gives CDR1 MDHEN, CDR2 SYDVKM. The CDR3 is CASSLYGGRNEQFF. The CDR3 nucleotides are TGTGCCAGCAGTTTATATGGAGGACGGAATGAGCAGTTCTTC.

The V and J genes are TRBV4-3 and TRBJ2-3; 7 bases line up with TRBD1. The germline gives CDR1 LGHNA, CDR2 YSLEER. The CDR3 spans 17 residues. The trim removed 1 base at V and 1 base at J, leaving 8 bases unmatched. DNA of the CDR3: TGCGCCAGCAGCCAAGGGGACAGCACTTGGGGCACAGATACGCAGTATTTT. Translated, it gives CASSQGDSTWGTDTQYF.

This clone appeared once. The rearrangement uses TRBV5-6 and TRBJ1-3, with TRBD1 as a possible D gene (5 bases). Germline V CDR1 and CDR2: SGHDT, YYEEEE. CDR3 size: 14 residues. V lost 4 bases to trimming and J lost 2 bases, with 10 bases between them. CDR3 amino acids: CASSRTGPGNTIYF. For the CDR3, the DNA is TGTGCCAGCAGCCGAACAGGACCTGGAAACACCATATATTTT.

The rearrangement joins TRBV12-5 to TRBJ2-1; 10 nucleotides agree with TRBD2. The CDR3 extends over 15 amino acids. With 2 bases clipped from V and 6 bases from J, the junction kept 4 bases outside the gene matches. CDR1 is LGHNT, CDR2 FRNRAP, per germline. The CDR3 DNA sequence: TGTGCTAGTGGTTTGCGCCTAGCGGGAGTCAATGAGCAGTTCTTC. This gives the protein CASGLRLAGVNEQFF.

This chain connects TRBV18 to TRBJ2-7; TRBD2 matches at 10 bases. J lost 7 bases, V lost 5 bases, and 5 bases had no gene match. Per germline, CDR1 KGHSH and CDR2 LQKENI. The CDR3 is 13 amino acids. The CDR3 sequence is CASSGLAGEEQYF. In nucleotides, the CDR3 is TGTGCCAGCTCAGGGCTAGCGGGAGAAGAGCAGTACTTC.

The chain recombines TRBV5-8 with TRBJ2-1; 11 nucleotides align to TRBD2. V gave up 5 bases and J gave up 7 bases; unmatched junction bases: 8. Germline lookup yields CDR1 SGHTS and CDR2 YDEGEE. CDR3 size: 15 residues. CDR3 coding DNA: TGTGCCAGCAGGGGTGCTAGCGGGAGGAAAAATGAGCAGTTCTTC. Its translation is CASRGASGRKNEQFF. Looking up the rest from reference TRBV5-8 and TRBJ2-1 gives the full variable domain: EAGVTQSPTHLIKTRGQQATLRCSPISGHTSVYWYQQALGLGLQFLLWYDEGEERNRGNFPPRFSGRQFPNYSSELNVNALELEDSALYLCASRGASGRKNEQFFGPGTRLTVL.

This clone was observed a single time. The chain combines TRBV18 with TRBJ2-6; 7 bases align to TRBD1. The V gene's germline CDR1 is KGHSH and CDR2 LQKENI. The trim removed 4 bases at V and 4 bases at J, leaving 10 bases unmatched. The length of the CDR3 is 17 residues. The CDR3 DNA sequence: TGTGCCAGCTCACTTCGACAGGGAAGGGCCGGGGCCAACGTCCTGACTTTC. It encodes CASSLRQGRAGANVLTF.

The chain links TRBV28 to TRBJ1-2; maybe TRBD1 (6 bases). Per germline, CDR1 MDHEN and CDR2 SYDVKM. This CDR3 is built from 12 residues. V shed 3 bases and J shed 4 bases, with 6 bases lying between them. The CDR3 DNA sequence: TGTGCCAGCAGTTTGACAGGCTATGGCTACACCTTC. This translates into CASSLTGYGYTF.

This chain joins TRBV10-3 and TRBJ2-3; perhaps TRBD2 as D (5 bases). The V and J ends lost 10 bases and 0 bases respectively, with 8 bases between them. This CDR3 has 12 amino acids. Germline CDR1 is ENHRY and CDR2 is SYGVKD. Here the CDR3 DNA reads TGTGCCACCCGGACTAGCACAGATACGCAGTATTTT. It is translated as CATRTSTDTQYF.

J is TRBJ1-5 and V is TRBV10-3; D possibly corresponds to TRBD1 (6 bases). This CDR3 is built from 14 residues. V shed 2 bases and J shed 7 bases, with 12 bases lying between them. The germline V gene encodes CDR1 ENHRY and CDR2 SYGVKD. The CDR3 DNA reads TGTGCCATCAGTGAGACAGGGAAGGAACAGCCCCAGCATTTT. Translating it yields CAISETGKEQPQHF.

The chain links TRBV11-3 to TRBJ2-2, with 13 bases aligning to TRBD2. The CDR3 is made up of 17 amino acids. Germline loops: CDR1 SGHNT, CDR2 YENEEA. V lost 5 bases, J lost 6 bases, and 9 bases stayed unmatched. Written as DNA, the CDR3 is TGTGCCAGCAGCGGGCGACTAGCGGGAGGAGGGGCCGGGGAGCTGTTTTTT. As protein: CASSGRLAGGGAGELFF.